The rows below give T cell receptor beta chains drawn from one sample of a study of blood T cell repertoires in COVID-19. The repertoire was sequenced with immunoSEQ multiplex PCR; TCRdb's copy has only in-frame clones and lacks some. The sample consists of hundreds of thousands of clones, nearly 90% of them appearing once. Source material: PBMCs or T cells enriched from blood (not recorded which). Receptors originate from a young woman with acute COVID-19. Both conserved end residues are part of each CDR3. D genes are given only for firm matches. Expanded clones get a size class; other rows say once, few or many, or leave the size out.

d_gene,j_gene,abundance,v_gene,CDR3nt,CDR3aa
-,TRBJ2-1,-,TRBV5-4,TGTGCCAGCAGCTTTGGGCAGCTCTACAATGAGCAGTTCTTC,CASSFGQLYNEQFF
-,TRBJ2-7,-,TRBV29-1,TGCAGCGTTGAAGATACAGGAGTTGCCTACGAGCAGTACTTC,CSVEDTGVAYEQYF
-,TRBJ1-1,-,TRBV18,TGTGCCAGCTCACCCATTTCAGGGGCAGGTGAAGCTTTCTTT,CASSPISGAGEAFF
-,TRBJ1-4,-,TRBV12-3/TRBV12-4,TGTGCCAGCAGTTCCCGGCAGGGAGGAAAACTGTTTTTT,CASSSRQGGKLFF
-,TRBJ1-4,-,TRBV27,TGTGCCAGCAGTTTATCGGGGGGAGAACTGTTTTTT,CASSLSGGELFF
-,TRBJ1-2,-,TRBV18,TGTGCCAGCTCACCGGAGGGCGGCCATGGCTACACCTTC,CASSPEGGHGYTF
TRBD2,TRBJ2-2,-,TRBV3-1/TRBV3-2,TGTGCCAGCAGCCCGTGGACTAGCGGGAGAACCGGGGAGCTGTTTTTT,CASSPWTSGRTGELFF
TRBD1,TRBJ2-1,few,TRBV10-3,TGTGCCATCAGTGAGGAGGCAGGGGGTAGGGATGAGCAGTTCTTC,CAISEEAGGRDEQFF
TRBD1,TRBJ2-3,-,TRBV4-1,TGCGCCAGCAGCCAGGCCGGAGACAGGGGGGGTCCAGATACGCAGTATTTT,CASSQAGDRGGPDTQYF
-,TRBJ1-2,-,TRBV27,TGTGCCAGCAGTCCAAACAGGGTTAACTATGGCTACACCTTC,CASSPNRVNYGYTF
-,TRBJ2-7,once,TRBV7-6,TGTGCCAGCAGCTTAGCTTGGGCTGGGGAGCAGTACTTC,CASSLAWAGEQYF
-,TRBJ2-1,-,TRBV28,TGTGCCAGCAGTTTCTCGGGCCCGAGGGCCTACAATGAGCAGTTCTTC,CASSFSGPRAYNEQFF
TRBD1,TRBJ1-1,-,TRBV30,TGTGCCTTTTCACAGGGGATGAACACTGAAGCTTTCTTT,CAFSQGMNTEAFF
-,TRBJ2-1,-,TRBV7-9,TGTGCCAGCAGCCCCCGGGGGGCTACGGATGAGCAGTTCTTC,CASSPRGATDEQFF
-,TRBJ1-2,-,TRBV18,TGTGCCAGCTCGCGAGGAGACGCCGATGGCTACACCTTC,CASSRGDADGYTF
TRBD1,TRBJ2-3,-,TRBV11-3,TGTGCCAGCAGACCGGGACAGGGTGCAGATACGCAGTATTTT,CASRPGQGADTQYF
-,TRBJ2-2,-,TRBV27,TGTGCCAGCAGTTTATCGGCCACGAACACCGGGGAGCTGTTTTTT,CASSLSATNTGELFF
-,TRBJ1-3,-,TRBV13,TGTGCCAGCAGCGAACGGAGCTCTGGAAACACCATATATTTT,CASSERSSGNTIYF
-,TRBJ1-6,-,TRBV5-6,TGTGCCAGCAGCTTGAGGAGGGGTCCCCCTCATAATTCACCCCTCCACTTT,CASSLRRGPPHNSPLHF
TRBD2,TRBJ2-7,-,TRBV18,TGTGCCAGCTCACCCGTCGGACTAGCGGGAGGGGGCTACGAGCAGTACTTC,CASSPVGLAGGGYEQYF
-,TRBJ2-5,-,TRBV19,TGTGCCAGTAGTTTCCTACTAGAAGAGACCCAGTACTTC,CASSFLLEETQYF
-,TRBJ2-2,-,TRBV2,TGTGCCAGCAGTGAAAGAGAGGGATCCGGGGAGCTGTTTTTT,CASSEREGSGELFF
-,TRBJ2-2,-,TRBV28,TGTGCCAGCAGTAGGAACGGGATAACGTTCACCGGGGAGCTGTTTTTT,CASSRNGITFTGELFF
-,TRBJ1-1,-,TRBV29-1,TGCAGCGTTGACAGGGTAGGGACTGAAGCTTTCTTT,CSVDRVGTEAFF
-,TRBJ2-7,-,TRBV10-3,TGTGCCACCAAACGGGACACCTACGAGCAGTACTTC,CATKRDTYEQYF
TRBD2,TRBJ2-7,-,TRBV2,TGTGCCAGCAGTGAAGGGCTAGCGGACGTCTACGAGCAGTACTTC,CASSEGLADVYEQYF
-,TRBJ1-3,-,TRBV3-1/TRBV3-2,TGTGCCAGCAGCGCTAACTCTGGAAACACCATATATTTT,CASSANSGNTIYF
-,TRBJ2-5,-,TRBV9,TGTGCCAGCAGCGTAGCGGGCGCTCTACCCGGGAAACAAGAGACCCAGTACTTC,CASSVAGALPGKQETQYF
TRBD2,TRBJ2-7,-,TRBV5-1,TGCGCCAGCAGCTTGCGGGAGGGCAGGGACGAGCAGTACTTC,CASSLREGRDEQYF
TRBD1,TRBJ1-6,-,TRBV13,TGTGCCAGCAGCCTCGGACAGGGGGCTTCACCCCTCCACTTT,CASSLGQGASPLHF
-,TRBJ2-1,-,TRBV7-3,TGTGCCAGCAGCTTAAACGGCGGAAGCTCCTACAATGAGCAGTTCTTC,CASSLNGGSSYNEQFF
-,TRBJ2-3,-,TRBV3-1/TRBV3-2,TGTGCCAGCAGCCTAATGGCCAGGTACTTTTATTTT,CASSLMARYFYF
-,TRBJ1-1,-,TRBV28,TGTGCCAGCGACAGAACAGCGAACACTGAAGCTTTCTTT,CASDRTANTEAFF
-,TRBJ1-2,-,TRBV5-1,TGCGCCAGCAGCTTAAACTCCCACTATGGCTACACCTTC,CASSLNSHYGYTF
-,TRBJ1-2,-,TRBV30,TGTGCCTGGGGGGGAGAAAGTGGCTACACCTTC,CAWGGESGYTF
-,TRBJ1-2,-,TRBV28,TGTGCCAGCAGTTTATTAGAAAACTATGGCTACACCTTC,CASSLLENYGYTF
-,TRBJ1-5,-,TRBV6-6,TGTGCCAGCAGTTACATAGACAGTAATCAGCCCCAGCATTTT,CASSYIDSNQPQHF
TRBD1,TRBJ1-1,-,TRBV7-9,TGTGCCAGCAGCCTGACAGGGGAGAACACTGAAGCTTTCTTT,CASSLTGENTEAFF
-,TRBJ1-3,-,TRBV29-1,TGCAGCGTTGAAAATGAGTTCTCTGGAAACACCATATATTTT,CSVENEFSGNTIYF
TRBD1,TRBJ2-6,-,TRBV19,TGTGCCAGTAGTACCAAGGGACAGGTGTTAAGTGGGGCCAACGTCCTGACTTTC,CASSTKGQVLSGANVLTF